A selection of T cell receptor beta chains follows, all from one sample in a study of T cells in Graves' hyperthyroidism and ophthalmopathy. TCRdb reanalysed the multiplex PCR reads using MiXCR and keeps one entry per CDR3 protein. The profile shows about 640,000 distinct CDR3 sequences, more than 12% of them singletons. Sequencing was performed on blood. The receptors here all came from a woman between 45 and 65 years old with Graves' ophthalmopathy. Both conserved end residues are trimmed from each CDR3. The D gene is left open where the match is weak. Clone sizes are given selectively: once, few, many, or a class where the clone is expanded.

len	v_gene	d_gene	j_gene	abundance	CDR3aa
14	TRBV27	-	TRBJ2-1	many	ASSLIGSSSYNEQF
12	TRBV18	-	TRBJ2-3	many	ASSPSLSTDTQY
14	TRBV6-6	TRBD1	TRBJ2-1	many	ASSYTKLRQGNEQF
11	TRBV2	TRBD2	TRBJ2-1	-	ASSTGLDNEQF
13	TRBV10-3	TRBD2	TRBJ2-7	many	AISKTSGSSYEQY
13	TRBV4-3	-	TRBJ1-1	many	ASSQEGTYDTEAF
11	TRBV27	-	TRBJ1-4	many	ASSLYFNEKLF
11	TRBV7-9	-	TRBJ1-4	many	ASSLGVGRKLF
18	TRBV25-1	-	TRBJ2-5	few	ASSERLRPRVGIHQETQY
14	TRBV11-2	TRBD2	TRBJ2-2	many	ASSVAGGSGTGELF
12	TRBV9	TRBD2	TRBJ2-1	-	ASSAGLANNEQF
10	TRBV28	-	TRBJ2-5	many	ASSRRQETQY
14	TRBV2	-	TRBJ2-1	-	ASSVGRVVSYNEQF
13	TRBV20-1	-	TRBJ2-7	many	SAPQGGGRPYEQY
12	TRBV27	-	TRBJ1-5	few	ASNIKYSNQPQH
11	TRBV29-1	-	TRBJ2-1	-	SVESESYNEQF
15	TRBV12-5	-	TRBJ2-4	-	ATPPPRDEGAKNIQY
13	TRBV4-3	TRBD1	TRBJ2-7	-	ASSQLDRDNYEQY
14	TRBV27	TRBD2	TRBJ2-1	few	ASSPQLAGGYNEQF
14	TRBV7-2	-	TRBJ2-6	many	ASSLNPQRGANVLT
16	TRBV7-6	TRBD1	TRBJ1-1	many	ASSTEWTGRSRPTEAF
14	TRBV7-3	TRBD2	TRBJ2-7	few	ASSLTGGRGSYEQY
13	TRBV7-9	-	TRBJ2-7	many	ASSRLGLPSYEQY
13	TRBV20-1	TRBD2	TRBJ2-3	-	SASLLAGGADTQY
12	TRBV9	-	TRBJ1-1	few	ASSVAGRVTEAF
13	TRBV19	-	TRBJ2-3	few	ASSTRTESTDTQY
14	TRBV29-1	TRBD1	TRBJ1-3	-	SVAKTGAASGNTIY
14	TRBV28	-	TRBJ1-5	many	ASSFRAQGSNQPQH
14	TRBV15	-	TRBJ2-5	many	ATSRGETAMGETQY
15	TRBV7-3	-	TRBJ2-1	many	ASSLTGNGRSYNEQF
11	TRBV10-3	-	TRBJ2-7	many	AIGNRDNYEQY
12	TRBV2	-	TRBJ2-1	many	ASRSGLGYNEQF
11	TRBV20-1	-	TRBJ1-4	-	SAPEPPSEKLF
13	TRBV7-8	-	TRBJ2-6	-	ASSPTRSGANVLT
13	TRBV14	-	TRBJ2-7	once	ASSQDLGQGYEQY
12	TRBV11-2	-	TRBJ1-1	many	ASSLSIGSREAF
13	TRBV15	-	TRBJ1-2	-	ATSTPSGPPAGYT
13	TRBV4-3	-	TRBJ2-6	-	ASSQAPSEANVLT
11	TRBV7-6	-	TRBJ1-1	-	ASSLAGGLEAF
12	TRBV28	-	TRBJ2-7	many	ASSLFLPAYEQY
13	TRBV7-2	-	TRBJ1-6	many	ASSGAPGGYSPLH